This T cell receptor beta chain derives from a study of graft-versus-host responses after intestinal transplantation. Whole-study findings and limits: Early post-transplant falls in HvG clones accompanied the peak levels of circulating GvH clones.

This clone occurred a few times. Its antigen is unknown. Assay used: immunoSEQ multiplex PCR; TCRdb lists only in-frame clones, some missing. Of about 100,000 clones listed, 75% to 95% are singletons. The sample consisted of unstimulated CD8+ T cells sorted from spleen or lymph node cells, taken before intestinal transplant. This clonotype was sampled from a human donor who received an intestinal transplant.

CDR3 in amino acids: CASSLLREDNEQFF. The CDR3 nucleotides read TGTGCCAGCAGCTTACTGCGGGAGGACAATGAGCAGTTCTTC. This chain uses TRBV7-2 with TRBJ2-1, with TRBD2 identical over 8 bases. The germline CDR1 and CDR2 sequences are SGHTA and FQGNSA. V lost 2 bases and J lost 5; bases outside the gene matches: 2. The CDR3 consists of 14 residues.